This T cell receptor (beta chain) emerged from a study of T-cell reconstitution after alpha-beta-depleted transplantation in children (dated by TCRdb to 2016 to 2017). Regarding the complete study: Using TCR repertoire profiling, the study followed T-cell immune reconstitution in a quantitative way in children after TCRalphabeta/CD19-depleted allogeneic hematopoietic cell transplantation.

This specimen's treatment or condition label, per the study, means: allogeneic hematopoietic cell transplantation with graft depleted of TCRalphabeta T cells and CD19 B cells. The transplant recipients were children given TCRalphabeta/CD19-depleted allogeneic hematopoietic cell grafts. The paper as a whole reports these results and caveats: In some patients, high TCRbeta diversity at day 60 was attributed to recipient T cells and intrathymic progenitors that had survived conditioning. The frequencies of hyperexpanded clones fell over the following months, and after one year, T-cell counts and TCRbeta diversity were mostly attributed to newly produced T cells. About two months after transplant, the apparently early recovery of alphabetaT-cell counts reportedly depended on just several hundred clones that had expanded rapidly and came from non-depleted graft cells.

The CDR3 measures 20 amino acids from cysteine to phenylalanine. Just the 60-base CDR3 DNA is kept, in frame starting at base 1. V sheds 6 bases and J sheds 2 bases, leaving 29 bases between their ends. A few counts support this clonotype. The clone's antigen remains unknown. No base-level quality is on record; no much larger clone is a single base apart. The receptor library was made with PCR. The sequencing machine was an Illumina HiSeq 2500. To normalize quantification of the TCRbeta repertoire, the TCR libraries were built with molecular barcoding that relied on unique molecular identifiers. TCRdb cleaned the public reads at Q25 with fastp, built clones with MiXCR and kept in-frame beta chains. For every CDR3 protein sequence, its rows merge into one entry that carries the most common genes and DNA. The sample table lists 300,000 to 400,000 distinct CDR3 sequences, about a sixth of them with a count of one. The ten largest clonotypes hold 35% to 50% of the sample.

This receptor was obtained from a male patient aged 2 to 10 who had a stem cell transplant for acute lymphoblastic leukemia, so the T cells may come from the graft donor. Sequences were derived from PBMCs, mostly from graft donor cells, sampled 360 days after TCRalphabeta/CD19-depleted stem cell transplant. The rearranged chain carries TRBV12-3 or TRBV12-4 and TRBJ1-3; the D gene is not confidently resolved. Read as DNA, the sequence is TGTGCCAGCAGCTACTCTGGGGTGGTCCGGAAGATGGCTGCTGGAAACACCATATATTTT. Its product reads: CASSYSGVVRKMAAGNTIYF.